This T cell receptor (beta chain) emerged from a study of T-cell memory formation after mild COVID-19 (dated by TCRdb to the early 2020s). Background for the entire study: TCR sequence clusters from the two donors were found to be largely donor specific. In a couple of donors, T-cell clones that expanded and contracted after mild COVID-19 were tracked by sequencing TCRalpha and TCRbeta repertoires over time. The cohort comprised two young, previously healthy adult volunteers, one female and one male.

As encoded in the germline V gene (reference sequence), CDR1 is SGHKS while CDR2 is YYEKEE. The junction shows trimming of 1 base on V and 5 bases on J, and the gene matches do not reach 8 bases of it. Its CDR3 holds 15 amino acids, cysteine through phenylalanine. Only CDR3 DNA is held: 45 bases, read in frame from base 1. Sequencing took place on an Illumina NovaSeq 6000. TCRalpha and TCRbeta cDNA libraries were built by 5'RACE with constant-segment primers, adding sample barcodes and unique molecular identifiers. RNA was extracted from every sample with Trizol reagent. The libraries were amplified in two PCR steps, and the second step added a second sample barcode and Illumina TruSeq adapters. Libraries were sequenced on an Illumina NovaSeq with 2 x 150 bp paired-end reads. Concerning the study's data processing: The reads were demultiplexed and collapsed into UMI-guided consensus sequences using migec v1.2.7. Using mixcr v2.1.11, UMI consensuses were aligned to TRA and TRB V and J templates and then assembled into clonotypes. A clonotype was counted as expanded or contracted only if both edgeR and NoisET called the change significant, with noise models trained on biological replicates. For edgeR calls, a false discovery rate-adjusted p below 0.01 and a log2 fold-change threshold of 1 were applied. As an exploratory analysis of dynamics, max-normalized trajectories of the 1000 most abundant clonotypes were examined by PCA with hierarchical clustering. Each responding clone was given a CD4 or CD8 phenotype based on the CD4+ and CD8+ repertoires, which had been sequenced separately. TCRdb reanalyzed the raw reads on its own, using fastp at Q25 for trimming and MiXCR for clone calling, and kept in-frame beta chains. For every CDR3 protein sequence, its rows merge into one entry that carries the most common genes and DNA. The V and J calls, along with clone size, are taken from TCRdb and not from the paper's own processing. The sample has over 300,000 distinct CDR3 sequences on record, 20% to 25% of them singletons. The ten largest account for roughly a fifth of the sample.

Ficoll-Paque density gradient centrifugation was the method used to isolate PBMCs. On the study overall, not on this receptor specifically: Only two mild cases were covered in the study, and larger cohorts including severe cases with pre-infection samples were considered necessary. Clones contracting from day 15 to 85 had balanced CD4/CD8 phenotypes, while a second wave expanding from day 15 to 37 was biased towards CD4+. Contracting CD4+ clones were found mainly in CM and EM memory subsets, while CD8+ clones were enriched in EMRA. SARS-CoV-2 specificity was not confirmed for the second-wave clones peaking on day 37. Some responding clones were found in pre-infection memory, which suggests that pre-existing cross-reactive memory T cells took part in the SARS-CoV-2 response.

This clonotype was recorded a few times. The antigen it recognizes is unknown. Within one base of it there is no much larger clone, and no base qualities were kept. This receptor was taken from a man younger than 30 who had mild COVID-19 (a few samples of this study predate the infection). The sample titles of this study are shuffled in the database, so cell type and time point are left out; the donor was told from shared clones. The V gene is TRBV5-5 and the J gene is TRBJ2-5, and 7 junctional nucleotides match TRBD1. Sequenced material: PBMCs or a T cell subset sorted from them (not recorded which). The CDR3: CASSLFRQGGETQYF. The DNA reads as follows: TGTGCCAGCAGCTTGTTTCGACAGGGTGGGGAGACCCAGTACTTC.